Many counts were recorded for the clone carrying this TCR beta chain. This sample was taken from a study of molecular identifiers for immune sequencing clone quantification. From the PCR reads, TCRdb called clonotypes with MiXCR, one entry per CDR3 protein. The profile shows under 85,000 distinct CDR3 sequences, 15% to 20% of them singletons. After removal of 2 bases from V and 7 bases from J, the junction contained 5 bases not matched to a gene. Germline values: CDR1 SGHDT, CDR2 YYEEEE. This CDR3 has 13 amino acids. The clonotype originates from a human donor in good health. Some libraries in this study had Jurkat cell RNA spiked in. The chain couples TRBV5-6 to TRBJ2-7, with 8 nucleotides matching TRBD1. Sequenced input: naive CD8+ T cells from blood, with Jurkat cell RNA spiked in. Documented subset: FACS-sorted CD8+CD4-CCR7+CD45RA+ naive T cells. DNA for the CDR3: TGTGCCAGCAGCTTCAGGGGGCGCTTAGAGCAGTACTTC. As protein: CASSFRGRLEQYF.